This T cell receptor (beta chain) was retrieved from a study of shared clonotypes between healthy human individuals. Study-wide results and limits: Specimens sampled were limited to blood, with tissue repertoires likely differing.

CD45RO-negative, CCR7-selected cells formed the naive CD8 fraction, which excluded terminally differentiated effector memory CD45RA+ cells. TCRdb's table, derived via immunoSEQ multiplex PCR, lists solely in-frame clones and lacks some. The profile shows around 2.1 million clones, just over 90% of them singletons. The CDR3 length is 15 residues. CDR1 is SGHAT and CDR2 is FQNNGV in the germline V gene. Trimming shortened V by 5 bases and J by 6 bases, and 20 bases separated the two germline ends. As concerns this clone: The antigen is undetermined.

The receptor comes from a man aged 18-30 years in good health. Some clones in this sample may be carry-over from other donors' samples. The chain couples TRBV11-2 to TRBJ2-7; a weak D match, TRBD2 (6 bases). The sequenced sample consisted of naive CD8+ T cells from PBMCs. CDR3: CASSLGRAGGSEQYF. CDR3 nucleotide sequence: TGTGCCAGCAGCCTGGGTAGGGCTGGGGGGAGCGAGCAGTACTTC.